These T cell receptor beta chains were read from a single sample in a study of T cell repertoires in cytomegalovirus infection. These receptors have no identified antigens. MiXCR was run by TCRdb on the reads, yielding one entry per CDR3 protein. The repertoire holds 700,000 to 850,000 distinct CDR3 sequences, 32% seen once, with 9.5% to 15% in the top ten. The sequencing here drew on cultured CD8+ T cells from PBMCs, taken from culture after CMV antigen stimulation. The receptor source for this set is a human donor in good health (CMV status not recorded). Some clones in this sample may be carry-over from other donors' samples. Both conserved end residues are part of each CDR3. A D gene is named only where the DNA matches it firmly. The listing skips clone size in some rows; elsewhere it reads once, few, many or a size class.

D	J	size	V	DNA	CDR3
TRBD1	TRBJ1-4	NA	TRBV5-5	TGTGCCAGCACTGACAGGGGCAATAATGAAAAACTGTTTTTT	CASTDRGNNEKLFF
TRBD2	TRBJ2-1	many	TRBV20-1	TGCAGTGCTAGAGATAGAAGCGGGGGGGCCGGTGAGCAGTTCTTC	CSARDRSGGAGEQFF
NA	TRBJ2-2	few	TRBV6-2/TRBV6-3	TGTGCCAGCAGTTACATTAAGGGGACCGGGGAGCTGTTTTTT	CASSYIKGTGELFF
TRBD2	TRBJ2-1	NA	TRBV19	TGTGTCAGTAGTTGGGGGACTAGCGGGGACGATGAGCAGTTCTTC	CVSSWGTSGDDEQFF
NA	TRBJ2-1	NA	TRBV2	TGTGCCAGCAGCGAGGGGTTTTTGCCCTACAATGAGCAGTTCTTC	CASSEGFLPYNEQFF
TRBD2	TRBJ2-1	NA	TRBV20-1	TGTAGTGCTTGGACTAGCGGGGAAATCCTCCACAATGAGCAGTTCTTC	CSAWTSGEILHNEQFF
NA	TRBJ1-2	NA	TRBV6-1	TGTGCCAGCATTAACAGCTACCTAGGAGGCTACACCTTC	CASINSYLGGYTF
NA	TRBJ1-5	few	TRBV6-2/TRBV6-3	TGTGCCAGCAGTAGGACAGTATATCAGCCCCAGCATTTT	CASSRTVYQPQHF
NA	TRBJ1-2	NA	TRBV20-1	TGCAGTGCTAGAGACAGGGAGAGGAGCCTCGGGGGCTACACCTTC	CSARDRERSLGGYTF
TRBD1	TRBJ1-1	few	TRBV29-1	TGCAGCGTTCCCTTCCGGGACAGGGGGACCTTGAGCACTGAAGCTTTCTTT	CSVPFRDRGTLSTEAFF
NA	TRBJ1-1	NA	TRBV4-1	TGCGCCAGCAGCGCGGGAACGGCGGACACTGAAGCTTTCTTT	CASSAGTADTEAFF
NA	TRBJ2-1	NA	TRBV7-6	TGTGCCAACAGCTTTCCAGGCCACAATGAGCAGTTCTTC	CANSFPGHNEQFF
NA	TRBJ2-7	few	TRBV19	TGTGCCAGTAGTATAGCCTTAGACTACGAGCAGTACTTC	CASSIALDYEQYF
NA	TRBJ2-1	NA	TRBV28	TGTGCCAGCAGTTTGGCGCACAGCCTCAATGAGCAGTTCTTC	CASSLAHSLNEQFF
NA	TRBJ2-3	NA	TRBV7-7	TGTGCTAGCAGATCGGGACTCCCACTCCCAAGCGGAGATACGCAGTATTTT	CASRSGLPLPSGDTQYF
NA	TRBJ2-7	NA	TRBV27	TGTGCCAGCAGTTACCTAGACAGGAGCTCCTACGAGCAGTACTTC	CASSYLDRSSYEQYF